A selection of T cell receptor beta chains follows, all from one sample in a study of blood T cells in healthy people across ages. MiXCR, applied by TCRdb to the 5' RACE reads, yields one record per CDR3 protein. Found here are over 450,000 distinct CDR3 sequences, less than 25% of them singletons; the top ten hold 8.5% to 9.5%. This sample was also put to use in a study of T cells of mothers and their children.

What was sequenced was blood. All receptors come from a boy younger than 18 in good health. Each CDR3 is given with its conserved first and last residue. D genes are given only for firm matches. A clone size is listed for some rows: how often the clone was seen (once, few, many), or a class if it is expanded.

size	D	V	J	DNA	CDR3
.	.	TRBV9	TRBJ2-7	TGTGCCAGCAGCGTAGGAGGAGGGGGGGCGGTCTCCTACGAGCAGTACTTC	CASSVGGGGAVSYEQYF
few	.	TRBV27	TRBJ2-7	TGTGCCAGCAGTAACCACTACGAGCAGTACTTC	CASSNHYEQYF
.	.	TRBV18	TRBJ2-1	TGTGCCAGCTCACCTTCCAGCAACAATGAGCAGTTCTTC	CASSPSSNNEQFF
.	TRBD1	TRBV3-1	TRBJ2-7	TGTGCCAGCAGCCAACGAGGGGGCCTAGGCGAGCAGTACTTC	CASSQRGGLGEQYF
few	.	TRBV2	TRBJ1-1	TGTGCCAGCAAGACAGAGGGTTTCTTCTCTGAAGCTTTCTTT	CASKTEGFFSEAFF
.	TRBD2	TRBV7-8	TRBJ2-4	TGTGCCAGCAGCTTAGCGTGGCGGGAGGATCGAAAAAACATTCAGTACTTC	CASSLAWREDRKNIQYF
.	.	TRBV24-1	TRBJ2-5	TGTGCCACCAGTGATTTGCGAAGGGGCTTCCAAGAGACCCAGTACTTC	CATSDLRRGFQETQYF
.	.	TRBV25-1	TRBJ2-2	TGTGCCAGCAGTGAATCAACGGGAACTGTTTTCGGGGAGCTGTTTTTT	CASSESTGTVFGELFF
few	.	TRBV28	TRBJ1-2	TGTGCCAGCAGTTTATCGCAGATCAGAAACTATGGCTACACCTTC	CASSLSQIRNYGYTF
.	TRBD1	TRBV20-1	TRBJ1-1	TGCAGTGTGCCCGGGACAGGGACCACTGAAGCTTTCTTT	CSVPGTGTTEAFF
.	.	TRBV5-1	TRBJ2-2	TGCGCCAGCAGCTTGGGCGGGACTGACGCCGGGGAGCTGTTTTTT	CASSLGGTDAGELFF
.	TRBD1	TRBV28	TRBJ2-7	TGTGCCAGCAGTTTGAAGCCCTCCACTAGGGACAGCTCCCCCTACGAGCAGTACTTC	CASSLKPSTRDSSPYEQYF
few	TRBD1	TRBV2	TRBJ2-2	TGTGCCAGTAAAGACAGGGGGCGGATAACCGGGGAGCTGTTTTTT	CASKDRGRITGELFF
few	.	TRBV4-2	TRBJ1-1	TGTGCCAGCAGCCAAGAACTTTCCGCAGGGCACACTGAAGCTTTCTTT	CASSQELSAGHTEAFF
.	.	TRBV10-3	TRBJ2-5	TGTGCCATCAGTGGGGGTCGGGTAAAAGAGACCCAGTACTTC	CAISGGRVKETQYF
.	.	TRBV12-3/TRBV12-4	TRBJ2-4	TGTGCCAGCAGCCAGTCGACCAAAAACATTCAGTACTTC	CASSQSTKNIQYF
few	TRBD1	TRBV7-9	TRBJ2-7	TGTGCCAGCAGCCGCGACAGGGGCCTAGAGGCCTACGAGCAGTACTTC	CASSRDRGLEAYEQYF